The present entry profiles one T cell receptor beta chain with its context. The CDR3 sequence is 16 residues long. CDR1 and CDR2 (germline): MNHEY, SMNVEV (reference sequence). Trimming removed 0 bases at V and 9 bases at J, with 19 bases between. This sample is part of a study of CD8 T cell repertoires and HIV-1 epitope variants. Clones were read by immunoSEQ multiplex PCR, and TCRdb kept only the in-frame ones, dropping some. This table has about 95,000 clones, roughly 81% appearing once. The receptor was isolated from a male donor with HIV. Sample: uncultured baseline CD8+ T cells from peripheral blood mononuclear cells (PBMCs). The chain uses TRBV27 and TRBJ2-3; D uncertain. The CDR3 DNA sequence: TGTGCCAGCAGTTTATCGAGATCCCGAGAGGCCAACACGCAGTATTTT. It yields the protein CASSLSRSREANTQYF.